One sample yielded the 22 T cell receptor beta chains listed below, sequenced in a study of T-cell reconstitution after alpha-beta-depleted transplantation in children. For TCRbeta, the library was prepared with unique molecular identifiers. One entry per CDR3 protein results from TCRdb running MiXCR on the PCR reads. This sample has some 110,000 distinct CDR3 sequences; approximately 10% occur once, and the top ten carry around 35%. The sample was PBMCs, taken before TCRalphabeta/CD19-depleted stem cell transplant. Receptors originate from a boy between 2 and 15 years old with acute lymphoblastic leukemia, due to receive a stem cell transplant.

The table lists this clonotype with a few counts. The chain joins TRBV11-1 to TRBJ2-3; D uncertain. CDR1 is SGHAT and CDR2 is FQDESV in the germline V gene (reference sequence). There are 14 residues in the CDR3. With 1 base removed from V and 2 bases from J, the gap between germline ends came to 7 bases. The CDR3 coding sequence is TGTGCCAGCAGCTTAGGAGACCACACAGATACGCAGTATTTT. Its translation: CASSLGDHTDTQYF. The variable domain in full, with the rest retrieved from reference TRBV11-1 and TRBJ2-3, is EAEVAQSPRYKITEKSQAVAFWCDPISGHATLYWYRQILGQGPELLVQFQDESVVDDSQLPKDRFSAERLKGVDSTLKIQPAELGDSAMYLCASSLGDHTDTQYFGPGTRLTVL.

Only a few counts were recorded for this clonotype. This rearrangement joins TRBV14 to TRBJ2-1; 10 bases align to TRBD2. Unmatched junction bases numbered 7, after V lost 0 bases and J lost 5 bases. The germline V gene encodes CDR1 SGHDN and CDR2 FVKESK. This CDR3 comprises 17 residues. The CDR3: CASSQDGGLAEDNEQFF. CDR3 nucleotides: TGTGCCAGCAGCCAAGATGGAGGACTAGCGGAGGACAATGAGCAGTTCTTC.

This clonotype showed up just a few times. The V call is TRBV7-2, the J call TRBJ2-4; weak D call: TRBD2 (6 bases). CDR1 and CDR2 from the germline V gene are SGHTA and FQGNSA. The CDR3 loop spans 14 amino acids. The germline V and J ends were trimmed by 5 bases and 9 bases, with 17 bases remaining between them. In nucleotides, the CDR3 is TGTGCCAGCAGCCTACCCCGACCCGGGAGCATTCAGTACTTC. This encodes CASSLPRPGSIQYF.

This clonotype was detected many times. The chain employs TRBV10-3 and TRBJ2-5, with TRBD1 identical over 9 bases. The trim removed 10 bases at V and 0 bases at J, leaving 12 bases unmatched. The length of the CDR3 is 16 residues. CDR1 and CDR2 from the germline V gene are ENHRY and SYGVKD. Here the CDR3 reads CATTGRDRVYQETQYF. CDR3 sequence (DNA): TGTGCCACCACAGGCCGGGACAGGGTTTACCAAGAGACCCAGTACTTC.

This clonotype was seen a few times. The chain links TRBV12-5 to TRBJ2-5, with D tentatively TRBD2 (6 bases). There are 14 residues in the CDR3. V gave up 2 bases and J gave up 2 bases, with 9 bases separating them. Germline CDR1 is LGHNT and CDR2 is FRNRAP. The CDR3 loop is CASGLTGVQETQYF. The CDR3 nucleotides are TGTGCTAGTGGTTTGACGGGGGTACAAGAGACCCAGTACTTC.

This clonotype showed up just a few times. This rearrangement joins TRBV20-1 to TRBJ1-4, with D perhaps matching TRBD1 (6 bases). The CDR3 covers 13 residues. V was cut by 5 bases and J by 6 bases, with 13 bases left in between. The V gene's germline CDR1 is DFQATT and CDR2 SNEGSKA (reference sequence). In nucleotides, the CDR3 is TGCAGTGCTCCGGGGGGCTCGCATGAAAAACTGTTTTTT. It yields the protein CSAPGGSHEKLFF.

This clonotype turned up a few times. The chain employs TRBV14 and TRBJ2-7, with D hard to call. The CDR3 has 14 amino acids. V gave up 3 bases and J gave up 6 bases, with 15 bases separating them. Germline loops: CDR1 SGHDN, CDR2 FVKESK. CDR3 amino acids: CASSQGSMTGEQYF. The CDR3, as DNA: TGTGCCAGCAGCCAGGGCTCCATGACTGGCGAGCAGTACTTC.

There are many counts of this clonotype. J is TRBJ1-2 and V is TRBV6-5, with D maybe TRBD1 (6 bases). V was shortened by 2 bases and J by 5 bases, with 9 bases between the two germline ends. Germline CDR1 MNHEY, CDR2 SVGAGI. The CDR3 spans 13 residues. The CDR3 here is CASSYGQKYGYTF. DNA for the CDR3: TGTGCCAGCAGTTACGGACAGAAGTATGGCTACACCTTC.

This clonotype was seen at least ten times. CDR3 residues: CASSLGLSSRRRYNEQFF. The CDR3 DNA sequence: TGTGCCAGCAGCTTAGGGCTATCGTCTCGCCGTCGATACAATGAGCAGTTCTTC. The chain employs TRBV7-2 and TRBJ2-1; D is uncertain. The CDR3 spans 18 residues. Trimming took off 1 base at V and 4 bases at J, with 20 bases between the two ends. CDR1 and CDR2 from the germline V gene are SGHTA and FQGNSA.

This clonotype has a handful of counts. The V and J genes are TRBV7-2 and TRBJ2-3; 12 bases agree with TRBD2. V lost 3 bases to trimming and J lost 6 bases; unmatched junction nucleotides: 10. Germline V gene lookup returns CDR1 SGHTA and CDR2 FQGNSA. This CDR3 has 17 residues. The CDR3 nucleotides read TGTGCCAGCAGCTTCCCACGGACTAGCGGGAAGTGGGATACGCAGTATTTT. Amino acids: CASSFPRTSGKWDTQYF.

At least ten counts were recorded for this clonotype. This rearrangement joins TRBV6-1 to TRBJ2-2; D call uncertain. This CDR3 has 16 amino acids. V was trimmed by 7 bases and J by 0 bases, leaving 15 bases between them. Germline V lookup: CDR1 MNHNS, CDR2 SASEGT. This CDR3 is CASTPMSYANTGELFF. The CDR3 DNA reads as TGTGCCAGCACCCCGATGTCCTACGCGAACACCGGGGAGCTGTTTTTT.

V and J are TRBV24-1 and TRBJ2-2; 7 bases are a match to TRBD2. Germline CDR1 reads KGHDR; CDR2 reads SFDVKD. The CDR3 covers 15 residues. V lost 6 bases and J lost 5; bases outside the gene matches: 8. In DNA form, the CDR3 reads TGTGCCACCAGTTCGCGGGAGAAATATACCGGGGAGCTGTTTTTT. It codes for CATSSREKYTGELFF.

As concerns this clonotype: This may be a read error: a much more frequent sequence differs by one nucleotide. The genes are TRBV4-1 and TRBJ2-2, with D possibly matching TRBD2 (6 bases). There are 13 residues in the CDR3. The V gene's germline CDR1 is MGHRA and CDR2 YSYEKL. The DNA for the CDR3 is TGCGCCAGCAAAAAGACGGGCACCGGGGGGCTGTTTTTT. Translation gives CASKKTGTGGLFF.

This clonotype was detected ten times or more. Here the CDR3 DNA reads TGTGCCAGCAGCCAAGATGTACTAGCGGGAGTGGAGAGCTCCTACGAGCAGTACTTC. It specifies CASSQDVLAGVESSYEQYF. The chain has TRBV4-2 and TRBJ2-7; 11 bases agree with TRBD2. Germline-derived CDR1 and CDR2 are LGHNA and YNFKEQ. The CDR3 covers 19 residues. Trimming took 0 bases from V and 0 from J; bases not matched to a gene: 10.

In its sample, this clonotype was seen many times. V gene TRBV3-1 combines with J gene TRBJ2-4; no reliable D call. The CDR3 sequence is 13 residues long. V was cut by 4 bases and J by 6 bases, with 10 bases left in between. Per germline, CDR1 LGHDT and CDR2 YNNKEL (reference sequence). CDR3 sequence reads: CASSLGRSNIQYF. The CDR3 coding sequence is TGTGCCAGCAGCCTTGGGCGGTCAAACATTCAGTACTTC.

This clonotype was counted only a few times. This sequence joins TRBV27 and TRBJ2-5; 9 bases line up with TRBD1. CDR3 length: 14 residues. Germline CDR1 MNHEY, CDR2 SMNVEV (reference sequence). V was clipped by 6 bases and J by 7 bases; unmatched bases: 9. The CDR3 here is CASRRTGEFGTQYF. CDR3 nucleotides: TGTGCCAGCAGGAGGACAGGGGAGTTTGGGACCCAGTACTTC.

This clonotype was counted many times. The chain has TRBV20-1 and TRBJ2-3, with TRBD2 matching 7 bases. The CDR3 runs to 14 residues. J was trimmed by 3 bases and V by 6 bases; bases with no gene match: 9. Germline V lookup: CDR1 DFQATT, CDR2 SNEGSKA (reference sequence). CDR3: CSAPGPGGTDTQYF. The CDR3 DNA reads as TGCAGTGCCCCGGGCCCGGGGGGTACAGATACGCAGTATTTT.

The chain combines TRBV20-1 with TRBJ2-3, with 13 nucleotides matching TRBD2. V was clipped by 6 bases and J by 3 bases; unmatched bases: 3. This CDR3 has 14 residues. Per germline, CDR1 DFQATT and CDR2 SNEGSKA (reference sequence). In nucleotides, the CDR3 is TGCAGTGCCGGGACTAGCGGGATGACAGATACGCAGTATTTT. It encodes CSAGTSGMTDTQYF.

This clonotype was counted ten times or more. The chain combines TRBV5-1 with TRBJ2-1; D is unclear. CDR3 length: 13 residues. Looked up from germline, CDR1 is SGHRS and CDR2 is YFSETQ. Trimming removed 4 bases at V and 7 bases at J, with 12 bases between. The CDR3 sequence is CASSPLTWNEQFF. Here the CDR3 DNA reads TGCGCCAGCAGCCCCTTAACATGGAATGAGCAGTTCTTC.

V is TRBV5-1 and J is TRBJ2-6; D is perhaps TRBD1 (5 bases). Trimming took 3 bases from V and 1 from J, leaving 17 bases between them. The CDR3 runs to 18 residues. Germline CDR1 SGHRS, CDR2 YFSETQ. This chain's CDR3 is CASSYFRVLSSGANVLTF. The CDR3 region has the DNA TGCGCCAGCAGCTACTTCAGGGTCTTGAGTTCTGGGGCCAACGTCCTGACTTTC.

This clonotype was observed many times. This chain links TRBV7-2 with TRBJ1-3; D perhaps matches TRBD1 (6 bases). From germline, CDR1 is SGHTA and CDR2 FQGNSA. V was trimmed by 5 bases and J by 0 bases, leaving 17 bases between them. This CDR3 has 17 amino acids. CDR3 loop: CASSVPGGHLSGNTIYF. CDR3 in DNA: TGTGCCAGCAGCGTACCGGGGGGGCACCTCTCTGGAAACACCATATATTTT.

This clonotype was counted between two and nine times. The chain has TRBV20-1 and TRBJ2-7, with TRBD2 identical over 13 bases. The CDR3 length is 12 residues. The V gene's germline CDR1 is DFQATT and CDR2 SNEGSKA (reference sequence). CDR3 bases: TGCGGAGGACTAGCGGGAGTCACGGGGCAGTACTTC. As protein: CGGLAGVTGQYF.